This TCR beta chain was captured in a study of blood T cells in healthy people across ages. Study-level findings and limits: Long-lived and aged donors differed, with more naive CD4+ cells and higher diversity in the long-lived.

As for this clonotype: Antigen specificity is unknown.

Every participating donor contributed about 10 milliliters of peripheral blood through a draw. It was with a sample-barcoded 5' primer and a J-beta primer mix that a second PCR of roughly 7 to 12 cycles was run. TCRdb re-analysed the 5' RACE reads in MiXCR, keeping a single row per CDR3 protein. Of hundreds of thousands of distinct CDR3 sequences in the sample, around 41% are singletons; the top ten hold approximately 29%. This CDR3 comprises 16 residues. V was cut by 0 bases and J by 1 base, with 10 bases left in between. The germline V gene encodes CDR1 SGDLS and CDR2 YYNGEE. The sequenced sample was blood. This chain joins TRBV9 and TRBJ2-2; D might be TRBD1 or TRBD2, each matching 5 bases. This receptor was obtained from an elderly man in good health. CDR3 residues: CASSVEGRVNTGELFF. CDR3 nucleotides: TGTGCCAGCAGCGTAGAGGGACGGGTGAACACCGGGGAGCTGTTTTTT. The variable domain in full, with the rest retrieved from reference TRBV9 and TRBJ2-2, is DSGVTQTPKHLITATGQRVTLRCSPRSGDLSVYWYQQSLDQGLQFLIQYYNGEERAKGNILERFSAQQFPDLHSELNLSSLELGDSALYFCASSVEGRVNTGELFFGEGSRLTVL.